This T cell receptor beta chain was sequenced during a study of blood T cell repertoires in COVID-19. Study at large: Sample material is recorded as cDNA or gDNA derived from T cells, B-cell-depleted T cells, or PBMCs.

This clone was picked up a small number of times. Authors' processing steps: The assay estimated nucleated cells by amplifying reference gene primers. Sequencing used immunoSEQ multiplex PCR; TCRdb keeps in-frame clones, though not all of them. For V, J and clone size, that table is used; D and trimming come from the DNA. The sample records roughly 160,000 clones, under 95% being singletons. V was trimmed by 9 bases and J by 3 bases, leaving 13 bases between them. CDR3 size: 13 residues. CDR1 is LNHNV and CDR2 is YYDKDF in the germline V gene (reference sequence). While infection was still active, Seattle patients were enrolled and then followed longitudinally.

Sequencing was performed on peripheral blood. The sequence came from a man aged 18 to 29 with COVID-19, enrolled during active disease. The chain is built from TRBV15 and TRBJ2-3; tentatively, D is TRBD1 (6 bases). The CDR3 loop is CATSDGQTDTQYF. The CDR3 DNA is TGTGCCACGTCAGACGGACAGACAGATACGCAGTATTTT.